The 3 T cell receptor beta chains listed next were all sequenced from one sample in a study of T cell repertoires in cytomegalovirus infection. TCRdb re-analysed the reads in MiXCR, keeping a single row per CDR3 protein. Of 560,000 or so distinct CDR3 sequences in the sample, approximately 16% were seen once. Sequencing used CD8+ T cells from PBMCs. Source of these receptors: a human donor in good health (CMV status not recorded). Some clones in this sample may be carry-over from other donors' samples.

About this clonotype itself: At one of its ends the junction is not consistent with the germline gene, which may arise from a read error. V is TRBV13 and J is TRBJ1-1, with TRBD1 as a possible D gene (5 bases). The CDR3 has 15 residues. Germline CDR1 PRHDT, CDR2 FYEKMQ (reference sequence). The CDR3 protein is CASSLTGTENTVAFF. DNA for the CDR3: TGTGCCAGCAGCTTGACCGGGACGGAGAACACTGTAGCTTTCTTT.

Details on this clonotype: A read error may account for a junction end that differs from germline. The gene calls are TRBV6-4 and TRBJ2-3, with D uncertain. This CDR3 region has 13 residues. The germline V gene has CDR1 MRHNA and CDR2 SNTAGT. The CDR3 DNA reads TGTGCCAGCCCGCCTCGCCGCACAGATATGCAGTATTTT. Its protein is CASPPRRTDMQYF.

This clonotype was picked up a small number of times. The CDR3 here is CAISENSGESSYNEQFF. The CDR3 DNA is TGTGCCATCAGTGAGAATAGCGGAGAGAGCTCCTACAATGAGCAGTTCTTC. The chain has TRBV10-3 and TRBJ2-1; weak D call: TRBD2 (6 bases). Trimming took 2 bases from V and 0 from J, leaving 14 bases between them. Looked up from germline, CDR1 is ENHRY and CDR2 is SYGVKD. The CDR3 loop spans 17 amino acids.